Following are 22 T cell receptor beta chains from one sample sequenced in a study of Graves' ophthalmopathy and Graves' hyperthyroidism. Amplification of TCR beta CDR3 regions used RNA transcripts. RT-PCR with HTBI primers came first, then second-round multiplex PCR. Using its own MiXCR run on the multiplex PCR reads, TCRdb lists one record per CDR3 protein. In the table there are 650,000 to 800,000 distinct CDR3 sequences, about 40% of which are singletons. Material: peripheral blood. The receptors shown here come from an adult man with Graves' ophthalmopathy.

The CDR3 protein is CASRGTGETGELFF. In nucleotides, the CDR3 is TGTGCCAGCAGAGGGACAGGAGAGACCGGGGAGCTGTTTTTT. This rearrangement joins TRBV9 to TRBJ2-2; 8 bases fit TRBD1. CDR1 and CDR2 (germline): SGDLS, YYNGEE. J lost 5 bases, V lost 5 bases, and 5 bases had no gene match. The CDR3 is 14 amino acids.

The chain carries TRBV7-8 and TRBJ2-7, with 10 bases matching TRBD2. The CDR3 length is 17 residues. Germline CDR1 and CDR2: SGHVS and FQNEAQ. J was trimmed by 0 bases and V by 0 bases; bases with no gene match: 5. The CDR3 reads CASSLAQGLAHSYEQYF. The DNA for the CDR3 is TGTGCCAGCAGCTTAGCGCAGGGACTAGCGCACTCCTACGAGCAGTACTTC. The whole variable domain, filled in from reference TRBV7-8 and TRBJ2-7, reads GAGVSQSPRYKVAKRGQDVALRCDPISGHVSLFWYQQALGQGPEFLTYFQNEAQLDKSGLPSDRFFAERPEGSVSTLKIQRTQQEDSAVYLCASSLAQGLAHSYEQYFGPGTRLTVT.

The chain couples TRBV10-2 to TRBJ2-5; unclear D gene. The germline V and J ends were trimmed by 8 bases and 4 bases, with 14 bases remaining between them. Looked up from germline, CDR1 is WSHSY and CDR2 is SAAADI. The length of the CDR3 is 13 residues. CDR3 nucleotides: TGCGCCAGCTTTGGGCAATGGGGAGAGACCCAGTACTTC. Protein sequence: CASFGQWGETQYF.

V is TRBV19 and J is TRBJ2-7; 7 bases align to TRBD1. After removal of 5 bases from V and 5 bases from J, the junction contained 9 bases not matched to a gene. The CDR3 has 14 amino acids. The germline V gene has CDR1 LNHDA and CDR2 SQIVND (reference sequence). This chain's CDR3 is CASSVTGNADEQYF. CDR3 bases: TGTGCCAGTAGTGTGACAGGGAATGCGGACGAGCAGTACTTC.

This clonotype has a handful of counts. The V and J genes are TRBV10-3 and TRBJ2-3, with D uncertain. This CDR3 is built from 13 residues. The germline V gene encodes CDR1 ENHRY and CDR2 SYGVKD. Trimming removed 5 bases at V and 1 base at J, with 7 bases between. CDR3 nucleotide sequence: TGTGCCATCAGTCGAGACGGCACAGATACGCAGTATTTT. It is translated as CAISRDGTDTQYF.

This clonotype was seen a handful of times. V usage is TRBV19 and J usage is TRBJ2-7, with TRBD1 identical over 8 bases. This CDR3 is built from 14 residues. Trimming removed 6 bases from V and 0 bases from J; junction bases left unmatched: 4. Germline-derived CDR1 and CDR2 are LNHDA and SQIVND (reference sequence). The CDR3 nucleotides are TGTGCCAGTAGGCACAGGGGGAGCTCCTACGAGCAGTACTTC. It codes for CASRHRGSSYEQYF.

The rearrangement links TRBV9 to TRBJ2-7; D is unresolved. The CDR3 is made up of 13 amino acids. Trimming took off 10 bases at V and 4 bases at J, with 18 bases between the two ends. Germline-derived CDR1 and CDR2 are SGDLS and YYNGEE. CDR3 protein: CAWSETEVYEQYF. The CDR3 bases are TGTGCCTGGAGTGAAACAGAGGTTTACGAGCAGTACTTC.

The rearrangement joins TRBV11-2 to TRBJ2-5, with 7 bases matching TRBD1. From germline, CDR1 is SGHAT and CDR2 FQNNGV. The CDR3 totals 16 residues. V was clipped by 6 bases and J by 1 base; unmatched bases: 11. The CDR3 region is CASSPPGTVRQETQYF. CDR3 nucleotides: TGTGCCAGCAGTCCTCCGGGGACAGTTCGCCAAGAGACCCAGTACTTC.

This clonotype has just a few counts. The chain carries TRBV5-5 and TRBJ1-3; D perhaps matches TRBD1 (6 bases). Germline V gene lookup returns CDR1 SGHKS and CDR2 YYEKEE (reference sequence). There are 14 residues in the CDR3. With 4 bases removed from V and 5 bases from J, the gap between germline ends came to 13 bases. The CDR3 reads CASSPQWGRNTIYF. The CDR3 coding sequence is TGTGCCAGCAGCCCCCAGTGGGGGCGAAACACCATATATTTT.

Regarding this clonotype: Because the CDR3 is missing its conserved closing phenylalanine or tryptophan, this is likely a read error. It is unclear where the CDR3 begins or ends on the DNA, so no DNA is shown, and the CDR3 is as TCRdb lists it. This CDR3 is CATSKGFG. This chain links TRBV15 with TRBJ1-4; the D call in the table, TRBD1, was not verified against the DNA. The CDR3 length equals 8 residues, ends included. CDR1 is LNHNV, CDR2 YYDKDF, per germline (reference sequence).

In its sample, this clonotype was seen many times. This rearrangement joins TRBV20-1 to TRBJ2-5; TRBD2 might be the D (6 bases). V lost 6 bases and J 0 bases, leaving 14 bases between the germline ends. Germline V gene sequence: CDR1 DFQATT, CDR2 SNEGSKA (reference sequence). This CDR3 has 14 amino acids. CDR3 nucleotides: TGCAGTGCCCTCCTTTTAGCGGACCAAGAGACCCAGTACTTC. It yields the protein CSALLLADQETQYF.

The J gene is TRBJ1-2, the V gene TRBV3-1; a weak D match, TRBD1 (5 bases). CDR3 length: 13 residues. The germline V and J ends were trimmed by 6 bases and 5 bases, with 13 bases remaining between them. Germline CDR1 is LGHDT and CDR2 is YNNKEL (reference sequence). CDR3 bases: TGTGCCAGCAGGGGGACCCCAAATTATGGCTACACCTTC. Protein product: CASRGTPNYGYTF.

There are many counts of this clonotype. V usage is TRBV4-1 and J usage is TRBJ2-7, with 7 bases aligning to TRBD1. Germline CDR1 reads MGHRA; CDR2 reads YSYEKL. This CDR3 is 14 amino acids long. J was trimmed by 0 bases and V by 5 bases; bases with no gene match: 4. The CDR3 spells CASSARDSSYEQYF. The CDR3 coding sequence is TGCGCCAGCAGCGCGAGGGACAGCTCCTACGAGCAGTACTTC.

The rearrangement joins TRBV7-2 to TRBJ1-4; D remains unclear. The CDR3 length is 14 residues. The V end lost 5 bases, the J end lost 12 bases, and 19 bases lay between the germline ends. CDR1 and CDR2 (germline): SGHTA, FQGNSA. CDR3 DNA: TGTGCCAGCAGCGGAGTACTAGCGGGTATGGAACTGTTTTTT. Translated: CASSGVLAGMELFF.

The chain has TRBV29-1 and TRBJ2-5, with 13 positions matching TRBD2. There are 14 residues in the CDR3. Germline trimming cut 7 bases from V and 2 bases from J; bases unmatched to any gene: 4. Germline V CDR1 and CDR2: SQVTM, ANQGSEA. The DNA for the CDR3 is TGCAGCGGAACTAGCGGGAGGGGACAAGAGACCCAGTACTTC. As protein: CSGTSGRGQETQYF.

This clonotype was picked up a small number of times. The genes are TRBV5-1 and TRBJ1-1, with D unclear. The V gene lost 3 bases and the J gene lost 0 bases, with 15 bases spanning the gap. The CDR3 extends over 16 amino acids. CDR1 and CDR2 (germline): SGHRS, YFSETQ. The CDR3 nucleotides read TGCGCCAGCAGCTCCGGAGGTACAGCCGTGAACACTGAAGCTTTCTTT. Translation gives CASSSGGTAVNTEAFF.

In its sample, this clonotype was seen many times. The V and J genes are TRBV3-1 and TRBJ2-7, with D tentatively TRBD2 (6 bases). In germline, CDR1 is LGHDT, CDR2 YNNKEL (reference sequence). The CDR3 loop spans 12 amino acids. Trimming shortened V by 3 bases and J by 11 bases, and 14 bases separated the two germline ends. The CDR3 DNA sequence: TGTGCCAGCAGCCAGAGAGGCGGAGGGAAGTACTTC. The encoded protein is CASSQRGGGKYF.

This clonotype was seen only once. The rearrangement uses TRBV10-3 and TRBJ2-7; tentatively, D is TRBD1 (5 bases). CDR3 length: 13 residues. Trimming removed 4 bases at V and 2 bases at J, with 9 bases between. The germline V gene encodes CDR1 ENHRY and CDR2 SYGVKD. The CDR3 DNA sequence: TGTGCCATCAGTGGGACAAGGACCTACGAGCAGTACTTC. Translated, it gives CAISGTRTYEQYF.

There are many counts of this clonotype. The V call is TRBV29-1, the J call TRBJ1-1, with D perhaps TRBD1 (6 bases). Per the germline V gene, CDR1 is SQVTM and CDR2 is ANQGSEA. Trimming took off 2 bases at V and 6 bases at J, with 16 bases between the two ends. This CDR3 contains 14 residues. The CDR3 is CSVERGGKSAEAFF. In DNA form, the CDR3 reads TGCAGCGTTGAACGAGGGGGAAAGTCGGCTGAAGCTTTCTTT.

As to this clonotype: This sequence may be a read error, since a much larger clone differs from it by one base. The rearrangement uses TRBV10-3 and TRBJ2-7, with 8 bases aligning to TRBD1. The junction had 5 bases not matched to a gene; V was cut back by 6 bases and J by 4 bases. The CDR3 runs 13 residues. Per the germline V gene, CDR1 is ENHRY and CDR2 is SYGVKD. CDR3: CAIRRTGRYEQYF. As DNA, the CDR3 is TGTGCCATCAGACGGACAGGGAGGTACGAGCAGTACTTC.

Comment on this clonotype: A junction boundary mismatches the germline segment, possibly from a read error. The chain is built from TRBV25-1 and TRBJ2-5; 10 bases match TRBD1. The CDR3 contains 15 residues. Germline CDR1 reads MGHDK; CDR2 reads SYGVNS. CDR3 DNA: TGTGCCAGCGGTGAACCGGGACAGGGGAGGAAGACCCACTACTTC. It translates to CASGEPGQGRKTHYF.

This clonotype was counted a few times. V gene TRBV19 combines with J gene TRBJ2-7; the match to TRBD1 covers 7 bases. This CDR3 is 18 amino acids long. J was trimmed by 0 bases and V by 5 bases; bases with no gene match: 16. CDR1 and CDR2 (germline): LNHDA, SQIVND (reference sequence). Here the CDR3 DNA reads TGTGCCAGTAGTGCGGCGACAGGGACCGAGTCGCCCTCCTACGAGCAGTACTTC. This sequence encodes CASSAATGTESPSYEQYF.